These T cell receptor beta chains were read from a single sample in a study of identical twins. A single record per CDR3 protein comes from TCRdb applying MiXCR to the 5' RACE reads. The table lists some 1,700,000 distinct CDR3 sequences, about 32% of them singletons. The specimen sequenced was cord blood. The origin of the receptors is a newborn girl in good health. The CDR3 runs from the conserved cysteine through the conserved F or W. The D gene is left open where the match is weak. Rows give clone size only sometimes, using once, few, many, or a class for an expanded clone.

>TRBV5-6|few|TRBJ1-2|.
CASSSTDFYGYTF
TGTGCCAGCAGCTCGACAGACTTCTATGGCTACACCTTC
>TRBV12-3/TRBV12-4|.|TRBJ1-4|.
CASSLGVRNEKLFF
TGTGCCAGCAGTTTAGGGGTTCGCAATGAAAAACTGTTTTTT
>TRBV5-1|few|TRBJ2-4|.
CASSLEGPKNIQYF
TGCGCCAGCAGCTTAGAAGGGCCCAAAAACATTCAGTACTTC
>TRBV20-1|.|TRBJ2-1|TRBD2
CSARTHKHGLAGGVAYNEQFF
TGCAGTGCTAGAACCCATAAACATGGACTAGCGGGGGGGGTCGCTTACAATGAGCAGTTCTTC
>TRBV20-1|.|TRBJ1-1|.
CSARDQQHGTANTEAFF
TGCAGTGCTAGAGATCAACAGCACGGGACGGCGAACACTGAAGCTTTCTTT
>TRBV20-1|.|TRBJ1-5|TRBD1
CSAPQGGQPQHF
TGCAGTGCGCCACAGGGGGGTCAGCCCCAGCATTTT
>TRBV10-3|.|TRBJ1-3|.
CAISETGNSGNTIYF
TGTGCCATCAGTGAGACAGGGAACTCTGGAAACACCATATATTTT
>TRBV12-3/TRBV12-4|.|TRBJ1-5|TRBD1
CASSVSGTGGDQPQHF
TGTGCCAGCAGTGTGTCCGGGACAGGGGGCGATCAGCCCCAGCATTTT
>TRBV6-5|.|TRBJ1-2|.
CASSYSGLPHYSYTF
TGTGCCAGCAGTTACTCAGGGTTGCCCCATTATAGCTACACCTTC
>TRBV27|many|TRBJ2-1|TRBD1
CASSYPGGLNEQFF
TGTGCCAGCAGTTACCCAGGGGGCCTCAATGAGCAGTTCTTC
>TRBV24-1|once|TRBJ2-1|TRBD1
CATPGGSYEQFF
TGTGCCACCCCAGGGGGCTCCTACGAGCAGTTCTTC
>TRBV6-5|many|TRBJ2-4|.
CATERGWSKNIQYF
TGTGCCACCGAACGGGGCTGGAGCAAAAACATTCAGTACTTC
>TRBV12-3/TRBV12-4|few|TRBJ2-2|TRBD2
CASSFPASGNTGELFF
TGTGCCAGCAGTTTTCCAGCTAGCGGGAACACCGGGGAGCTGTTTTTT
>TRBV11-2|.|TRBJ2-5|.
CASSLGGGVDQETQSF
TGTGCCAGCAGCTTAGGAGGCGGGGTTGACCAAGAGACCCAGTCCTTC
>TRBV4-2|.|TRBJ2-1|.
CASSQAVRGVREQFF
TGTGCCAGCAGCCAAGCGGTTAGGGGGGTCAGGGAGCAGTTCTTC
>TRBV7-2|.|TRBJ1-2|.
CASSFSALYGYTF
TGTGCCAGCAGCTTCAGCGCTCTCTATGGCTACACCTTC
>TRBV28|few|TRBJ1-2|TRBD1
CASTGQASYGYTF
TGTGCCAGCACGGGACAGGCCTCCTATGGCTACACCTTC
>TRBV18|.|TRBJ2-7|.
CASSPEVGNYEQYF
TGTGCCAGCTCACCGGAGGTAGGGAACTACGAGCAGTACTTC
>TRBV10-3|many|TRBJ2-1|.
CAISESGDTIYNEQFF
TGTGCCATCAGTGAGTCGGGGGACACAATCTACAATGAGCAGTTCTTC
>TRBV20-1|.|TRBJ1-2|.
CSTLWAYGYTF
TGCAGCACCCTTTGGGCCTATGGCTACACCTTC
>TRBV30|few|TRBJ1-2|.
CAWSVRDVYGYTF
TGTGCCTGGAGTGTACGGGACGTCTATGGCTACACCTTC
>TRBV20-1|.|TRBJ2-3|.
CSAQNRVGSTDTQYF
TGCAGTGCCCAGAACAGGGTAGGGAGCACAGATACGCAGTATTTT
>TRBV7-2|many|TRBJ2-3|.
CASSYRATDTQYF
TGTGCCAGCAGCTACAGGGCAACAGATACGCAGTATTTT
>TRBV28|.|TRBJ2-1|TRBD2
CASRPWTSGYNEQFF
TGTGCCAGCAGACCTTGGACTAGCGGATACAATGAGCAGTTCTTC
>TRBV6-5|.|TRBJ2-7|.
CASSYNWLGERNYEQYF
TGTGCCAGCAGTTACAATTGGCTCGGGGAGAGGAACTACGAGCAGTACTTC
>TRBV20-1|few|TRBJ2-7|TRBD2
CSARDPGRGSYEQYF
TGCAGTGCTAGAGACCCGGGGCGGGGGTCCTACGAGCAGTACTTC
>TRBV5-1|.|TRBJ1-4|TRBD1
CASSPHRGGEKLFF
TGCGCCAGCAGCCCCCACAGGGGGGGTGAAAAACTGTTTTTT
>TRBV11-2|few|TRBJ1-4|.
CASSLAPGALNEKLFF
TGTGCCAGCAGCTTGGCCCCAGGGGCCCTTAATGAAAAACTGTTTTTT
>TRBV30|.|TRBJ2-7|.
CAWSVLAVSSYNEQYF
TGTGCCTGGAGTGTACTGGCGGTGAGCTCCTACAATGAGCAGTACTTC
>TRBV20-1|.|TRBJ2-2|TRBD2
CSRTRLAGAGTGELFF
TGCAGTCGGACAAGGCTAGCGGGAGCGGGCACCGGGGAGCTGTTTTTT
>TRBV20-1|many|TRBJ1-2|.
CSAAPGDYGYTF
TGCAGTGCTGCTCCGGGTGACTATGGCTACACCTTC
>TRBV6-6|.|TRBJ2-3|.
CASRTGTLYTDTQYF
TGTGCCAGCAGGACCGGGACATTATACACAGATACGCAGTATTTT
>TRBV27|.|TRBJ2-5|TRBD2
CASSRYSGQTQYF
TGTGCCAGCAGTCGCTATAGCGGGCAGACCCAGTACTTC
>TRBV20-1|.|TRBJ2-1|.
CSFLLKGPNEQFF
TGCAGTTTTCTTCTGAAGGGCCCCAATGAGCAGTTCTTC
>TRBV6-1|.|TRBJ1-1|.
CASTFVGNTEAFF
TGTGCCAGCACATTTGTGGGGAACACTGAAGCTTTCTTT
>TRBV15|.|TRBJ1-4|.
CATSRPRRANEKLFF
TGTGCCACCAGCAGACCAAGGAGGGCTAATGAAAAACTGTTTTTT
>TRBV25-1|many|TRBJ2-3|.
CASSARTSTDTQYF
TGTGCCAGCAGTGCCAGGACGAGCACAGATACGCAGTATTTT
>TRBV5-1|few|TRBJ1-1|TRBD1
CASSSSTHGQGGTEAFF
TGCGCCAGCAGCTCATCAACCCATGGACAGGGCGGAACTGAAGCTTTCTTT
>TRBV7-9|few|TRBJ1-2|.
CASSFRPYYTF
TGTGCCAGCAGCTTTCGTCCTTACTACACCTTC
>TRBV2|.|TRBJ1-2|TRBD1
CASNTGGNGYTF
TGTGCCAGCAACACAGGGGGCAATGGCTACACCTTC
>TRBV11-2|few|TRBJ2-3|.
CASSSPLWAGTDTQYF
TGTGCCAGCAGCTCGCCTCTCTGGGCGGGAACAGATACGCAGTATTTT
>TRBV14|.|TRBJ2-1|.
CASSLWGGGRDWNEQFF
TGTGCCAGCAGCCTTTGGGGCGGAGGGAGAGATTGGAATGAGCAGTTCTTC
>TRBV5-5|few|TRBJ2-3|.
CASSFQFSGTDTQYF
TGTGCCAGCAGCTTCCAGTTTAGCGGCACAGATACGCAGTATTTT
>TRBV7-2|once|TRBJ2-3|TRBD2
CASSFHAVAGGYTQYF
TGTGCCAGCAGCTTTCACGCGGTAGCGGGAGGATATACGCAGTATTTT
>TRBV7-9|.|TRBJ2-1|.
CASSVLGTFTYNEQFF
TGTGCCAGCAGCGTCCTCGGGACTTTCACCTACAATGAGCAGTTCTTC
>TRBV7-9|.|TRBJ1-4|.
CASSTSLGNEKLFF
TGTGCCAGCAGCACCTCACTTGGGAATGAAAAACTGTTTTTT
>TRBV12-3/TRBV12-4|.|TRBJ2-3|.
CASSTDEANTDAQYF
TGTGCCAGCAGTACTGATGAGGCTAACACAGATGCGCAGTATTTT
>TRBV20-1|few|TRBJ1-2|TRBD1
CSARVGTGGGYTF
TGCAGTGCTAGAGTGGGGACAGGGGGCGGCTACACCTTC
>TRBV9|.|TRBJ2-3|TRBD2
CASSAEGLAGTDTQYF
TGTGCCAGCAGCGCAGAGGGACTAGCGGGGACAGATACGCAGTATTTT
>TRBV15|.|TRBJ1-1|.
CATSRVWGRVGDTEAFF
TGTGCCACCAGCAGAGTGTGGGGAAGGGTAGGAGACACTGAAGCTTTCTTT
>TRBV5-1|.|TRBJ2-3|TRBD1
CASSRDRSSTDTQYF
TGCGCCAGCAGCCGGGACAGGAGTAGCACAGATACGCAGTATTTT
>TRBV6-6|.|TRBJ2-3|.
CASKWSTSTDTLYF
TGTGCCAGCAAGTGGAGTACCAGCACAGATACGCTGTATTTT
>TRBV12-3/TRBV12-4|.|TRBJ2-7|.
CASSPDRYNEQYF
TGTGCCAGCAGTCCCGACAGATACAATGAGCAGTACTTC
>TRBV20-1|.|TRBJ2-1|TRBD2
CSARAYLPKLAGAYNEQFF
TGCAGTGCTAGAGCCTATCTCCCCAAACTAGCGGGAGCCTACAATGAGCAGTTCTTC
>TRBV7-9|.|TRBJ1-2|.
CASSSGLSGYTF
TGTGCCAGCAGCTCGGGACTGAGTGGCTACACCTTC
>TRBV20-1|.|TRBJ1-6|TRBD1
CSARPGGQANLPLHF
TGCAGTGCTAGACCCGGGGGACAGGCAAATTTACCCCTCCACTTT
>TRBV20-1|.|TRBJ1-2|.
CSATKWTDYGYTF
TGCAGTGCGACGAAGTGGACAGACTATGGCTACACCTTC
>TRBV27|many|TRBJ1-2|.
CASSLSGTTYGYTF
TGTGCCAGCAGTTTATCCGGGACAACCTATGGCTACACCTTC
>TRBV28|few|TRBJ1-5|TRBD1
CASTQTGGGMGSNQPQHF
TGTGCCAGCACCCAGACAGGGGGCGGAATGGGGAGCAATCAGCCCCAGCATTTT